The 23 T cell receptor beta chains given below trace back to one sample, sequenced in a study of cytomegalovirus exposure and HLA in healthy donors. The PCR was carried out with 60 Vbeta primers and 13 Jbeta primers. Here immunoSEQ multiplex PCR was the method, and the copy in TCRdb shows in-frame clones only, minus some. This sample has 170,000 or so clones, with roughly 79% found just once. The sequencing sample was made of PBMCs. The origin of the receptors is a male donor in good health and CMV-seronegative.

The CDR3 DNA reads TGTGCCAGCAGCAAAGCCATGGGGCAGGGGGATGGCTACACCTTC. It codes for CASSKAMGQGDGYTF. The rearrangement links TRBV6-1 to TRBJ1-2, with 7 bases lining up with TRBD1. The CDR3 has 15 amino acids. Germline lookup yields CDR1 MNHNS and CDR2 SASEGT. Losses at the gene ends were 6 bases for V and 6 bases for J; bases not matched to a gene: 13.

The rearrangement joins TRBV5-1 to TRBJ2-1; TRBD1 is a possible D gene (6 bases). The V end was cut by 0 bases, the J end by 7 bases, with 11 bases between. CDR3 length: 14 residues. Germline values: CDR1 SGHRS, CDR2 YFSETQ. The CDR3 sequence: CASSLDRGLNEQFF. CDR3 DNA: TGCGCCAGCAGCTTGGATAGGGGGTTGAATGAGCAGTTCTTC.

This clone has only a few counts. This chain links TRBV9 with TRBJ1-2; D uncertain. Looked up from germline, CDR1 is SGDLS and CDR2 is YYNGEE. V was shortened by 3 bases and J by 0 bases, with 12 bases between the two germline ends. The length of the CDR3 is 15 residues. This CDR3 reads CASSGLVVTNYGYTF. DNA of the CDR3: TGTGCCAGCAGCGGCTTGGTAGTTACTAACTATGGCTACACCTTC.

This clone was detected once. The CDR3 DNA sequence: TGTGCCAGCAGCCCACAGGGGAAGTTTAGCAATCAGCCCCAGCATTTT. Its protein product is CASSPQGKFSNQPQHF. This chain uses TRBV7-8 with TRBJ1-5, with 7 bases aligning to TRBD1. Germline values: CDR1 SGHVS, CDR2 FQNEAQ. The V segment lost 5 bases and the J segment 0 bases; nucleotides outside the gene matches: 7. The CDR3 loop spans 16 amino acids.

The chain employs TRBV28 and TRBJ2-1; 10 bases map to TRBD2. The CDR3 contains 16 residues. V shed 2 bases, J shed 6 bases, and the junction held 7 bases outside the gene matches. Germline V lookup: CDR1 MDHEN, CDR2 SYDVKM. The CDR3 spells CASSLPSGRDSNEQFF. For the CDR3, the DNA is TGTGCCAGCAGTTTACCTAGCGGGAGAGATTCCAATGAGCAGTTCTTC.

The chain carries TRBV10-3 and TRBJ2-5; no clear D gene. CDR3 length: 14 residues. V was cut by 0 bases and J by 1 base, with 6 bases left in between. Per germline, CDR1 ENHRY and CDR2 SYGVKD. This CDR3 reads CAISESNSQETQYF. The CDR3 DNA is TGTGCCATCAGTGAGTCGAACAGCCAAGAGACCCAGTACTTC.

The CDR3 loop reads CASASDRWADTQYF. DNA for the CDR3: TGTGCTAGTGCCTCGGACAGGTGGGCAGATACGCAGTATTTT. The V call is TRBV12-5, the J call TRBJ2-3; 7 bases agree with TRBD1. The CDR3 loop spans 14 amino acids. Germline CDR1 is LGHNT and CDR2 is FRNRAP. V lost 7 bases, J lost 4 bases, and 8 bases stayed unmatched.

The V call is TRBV7-6, the J call TRBJ1-2; TRBD1 aligns across 7 bases. V gave up 2 bases and J gave up 7 bases; unmatched junction bases: 4. The CDR3 is made up of 13 amino acids. CDR1 SGHVS and CDR2 FNYEAQ come from the germline V gene. This CDR3 reads CASSLSTGAGYTF. The CDR3 DNA is TGTGCCAGCAGCTTAAGTACAGGGGCTGGCTACACCTTC.

V usage is TRBV27 and J usage is TRBJ1-1, with D tentatively TRBD1 (5 bases). The V end lost 5 bases, the J end lost 7 bases, and 11 bases lay between the germline ends. The CDR3 contains 12 residues. Per germline, CDR1 MNHEY and CDR2 SMNVEV (reference sequence). Here the CDR3 DNA reads TGTGCCAGCAGTCCGACGGGGGTTGAAGCTTTCTTT. Amino acids: CASSPTGVEAFF.

The chain employs TRBV19 and TRBJ2-3; 14 bases align to TRBD2. This CDR3 spans 19 amino acids. Germline V gene sequence: CDR1 LNHDA, CDR2 SQIVND (reference sequence). V was pared by 5 bases and J by 0 bases, with 10 bases of the junction left unmatched. CDR3: CASSSRLAGGPYSTDTQYF. The CDR3 DNA follows: TGTGCCAGTAGTTCCAGACTAGCGGGAGGGCCCTACAGCACAGATACGCAGTATTTT. The full variable domain, with the rest looked up from reference TRBV19 and TRBJ2-3, is DGGITQSPKYLFRKEGQNVTLSCEQNLNHDAMYWYRQDPGQGLRLIYYSQIVNDFQKGDIAEGYSVSREKKESFPLTVTSAQKNPTAFYLCASSSRLAGGPYSTDTQYFGPGTRLTVL.

The chain has TRBV5-1 and TRBJ2-7; TRBD2 might be the D (5 bases). V gave up 3 bases and J gave up 4 bases, with 11 bases separating them. The CDR3 totals 13 residues. Germline loops: CDR1 SGHRS, CDR2 YFSETQ. CDR3 in DNA: TGCGCCAGCAGCTCTGGACTGATATACGAGCAGTACTTC. Translation: CASSSGLIYEQYF.

The sample holds one count of this clone. The rearrangement uses TRBV19 and TRBJ1-5; no clear D gene. This CDR3 has 15 residues. In germline, CDR1 is LNHDA, CDR2 SQIVND (reference sequence). The V and J ends lost 7 bases and 0 bases respectively, with 13 bases between them. The CDR3 spells CASTVSVNSNQPQHF. CDR3 coding DNA: TGTGCCAGTACCGTATCGGTTAATAGCAATCAGCCCCAGCATTTT.

This clone showed up just a few times. The rearrangement uses TRBV4-3 and TRBJ2-3; 11 nucleotides align to TRBD2. The trim removed 4 bases at V and 6 bases at J, leaving 12 bases unmatched. This CDR3 spans 17 amino acids. Germline V gives CDR1 LGHNA, CDR2 YSLEER. The CDR3 DNA follows: TGCGCCAGCAGCCCTAAATCCGACACTAGCGGGAGTGATACGCAGTATTTT. It is translated as CASSPKSDTSGSDTQYF.

The chain has TRBV15 and TRBJ1-5; D call uncertain. CDR3 length: 17 amino acids. V lost 0 bases and J 0 bases, leaving 12 bases between the germline ends. Germline V CDR1 and CDR2: LNHNV, YYDKDF (reference sequence). The CDR3 loop reads CATSRDRRQNSNQPQHF. As DNA, the CDR3 is TGTGCCACCAGCAGAGATCGGAGGCAAAATAGCAATCAGCCCCAGCATTTT.

This rearrangement joins TRBV5-6 to TRBJ2-3; D is undetermined. Deletions cut 4 bases from V and 0 bases from J, with 3 bases between. The CDR3 totals 12 residues. Germline CDR1 and CDR2: SGHDT and YYEEEE. In DNA form, the CDR3 reads TGTGCCAGCAGCCGGAGCACAGATACGCAGTATTTT. It codes for CASSRSTDTQYF.

V gene TRBV7-2 combines with J gene TRBJ2-1, with 9 nucleotides matching TRBD2. CDR3 length: 15 amino acids. Germline CDR1 SGHTA, CDR2 FQGNSA. The J segment lost 4 bases and the V segment lost 4 bases, leaving 5 bases of the junction unmatched. Here the CDR3 reads CASSSGAGGYNEQFF. CDR3 nucleotide sequence: TGTGCCAGCAGCTCCGGAGCGGGAGGTTACAATGAGCAGTTCTTC.

This chain links TRBV5-1 with TRBJ2-1; 8 bases agree with TRBD2. The CDR3 is 15 amino acids. The V and J ends lost 0 bases and 8 bases, in that order; junction bases with no gene match: 7. Germline CDR1 is SGHRS and CDR2 is YFSETQ. The CDR3 sequence: CASSLEGLASDEQFF. The CDR3 nucleotides are TGCGCCAGCAGCTTGGAAGGACTAGCCTCCGATGAGCAGTTCTTC.

This chain joins TRBV15 and TRBJ2-3, with a weak D call TRBD1 (6 bases). Trimming cost V 6 bases and J 2 bases, with 9 bases left between them. CDR1 is LNHNV and CDR2 is YYDKDF in the germline V gene (reference sequence). CDR3 length: 13 amino acids. CDR3 sequence: CATRGGYTDTQYF. CDR3 bases: TGTGCCACCAGAGGGGGTTACACAGATACGCAGTATTTT.

The chain employs TRBV11-2 and TRBJ1-2; tentatively, D is TRBD1 (5 bases). Germline V gives CDR1 SGHAT, CDR2 FQNNGV. V was cut by 4 bases and J by 4 bases, with 16 bases left in between. The CDR3 contains 15 residues. CDR3 DNA sequence: TGTGCCAGCAGCTCCGGGGGAGGGGCTGGCTATGGCTACACCTTC. This encodes CASSSGGGAGYGYTF.

The rearrangement links TRBV29-1 to TRBJ2-7; D possibly corresponds to TRBD1 (6 bases). V was clipped by 2 bases and J by 4 bases, with 6 bases between them. CDR3 length: 11 amino acids. From germline, CDR1 is SQVTM and CDR2 ANQGSEA. The DNA of the CDR3 is TGCAGCGTTGAAAGGGGGTACGAGCAGTACTTC. Its translation: CSVERGYEQYF.

This sequence joins TRBV27 and TRBJ1-1, with 7 bases matching TRBD1. CDR1 MNHEY and CDR2 SMNVEV come from the germline V gene (reference sequence). Germline trimming cut 6 bases from V and 9 bases from J; bases unmatched to any gene: 10. CDR3 size: 13 residues. CDR3 bases: TGTGCCAGCAGCCCCACAGGGGACCCCAAAGCTTTCTTT. It specifies CASSPTGDPKAFF.

V gene TRBV6-5 combines with J gene TRBJ1-3; D gene unclear. V shed 2 bases and J shed 0 bases, with 8 bases lying between them. CDR3 length: 15 amino acids. Germline loops: CDR1 MNHEY, CDR2 SVGAGI. The CDR3 reads CASSYGRHSGNTIYF. Written as DNA, the CDR3 is TGTGCCAGCAGTTACGGGAGACACTCTGGAAACACCATATATTTT.

The chain recombines TRBV28 with TRBJ2-7, with 8 bases aligning to TRBD2. Germline values: CDR1 MDHEN, CDR2 SYDVKM. The ends lost 3 bases at V and 2 bases at J; junction bases unmatched: 6. This CDR3 has 15 amino acids. CDR3 sequence: CASSLGGGTPYEQYF. Here the CDR3 DNA reads TGTGCCAGCAGTTTGGGCGGGGGGACACCCTACGAGCAGTACTTC.